Below, one T cell receptor (beta chain) is given with its context. They ran version v3.0 of the immunoSEQ assay at survey level. Method: immunoSEQ multiplex PCR; TCRdb's copy keeps in-frame clones and lacks some. Of tens of thousands of clones listed, 85% to 90% are singletons. The data originate from a study of long-term antiretroviral therapy in people with HIV. Study context: Some samples came about a decade before the 2015 immediate-ART recommendation, and these were the earliest.

Treatment for every participant with HIV took place in the United States. This CDR3 region has 15 residues. Germline V gene lookup returns CDR1 SGHRS and CDR2 YFSETQ. Trimming stripped 0 bases from V and 0 bases from J, with 7 bases between. The TCR comes from a woman aged 25 to 39 with HIV. The material sequenced was unsorted PBMCs, taken 1.8 years before starting antiretroviral therapy. This chain links TRBV5-1 with TRBJ2-1; D call uncertain. CDR3: CASSLATSSYNEQFF. CDR3 DNA: TGCGCCAGCAGCTTGGCTACCAGCTCCTACAATGAGCAGTTCTTC.